This T cell receptor beta chain was captured in a study of a mutant IDH1 vaccine in newly diagnosed glioma. Using immunoSEQ multiplex PCR, the repertoire was profiled, and TCRdb retains in-frame clones only, with some absent. The sample lists 37,000 or so clones, roughly 83% occurring once. The time point: week 5, during vaccination. The investigators gave 300 ug of mutant IDH1 20-mer peptide in each vaccine dose, together with topical imiquimod. The CDR3 covers 11 residues. Trimming stripped 0 bases from V and 4 bases from J, with 2 bases between. Germline V gene data show CDR1 as SGDLS and CDR2 as YYNGEE. Note on this clone: What it binds is not known.

This rearrangement joins TRBV9 to TRBJ2-7; D is undetermined. Sequencing was performed on PBMCs, taken from a glioma patient whose treatment included an IDH1 peptide vaccine. This sequence was found in a man aged 25 to 40 with glioma. The CDR3 DNA is TGTGCCAGCAGCGTAGCTTACGAGCAGTACTTC. This codes for CASSVAYEQYF. The full variable domain, rest sourced from reference TRBV9 and TRBJ2-7, is DSGVTQTPKHLITATGQRVTLRCSPRSGDLSVYWYQQSLDQGLQFLIQYYNGEERAKGNILERFSAQQFPDLHSELNLSSLELGDSALYFCASSVAYEQYFGPGTRLTVT.